The clone carrying this TCR beta chain was recorded at least ten times. The antigen is not known. This sample stems from a study of metastatic and nonmetastatic thyroid tumors. At the level of the study: Both malignant and benign thyroid patients supplied peripheral blood and tumor or nodule tissue samples, across which the repertoires of these patients were then compared. Study results and limitations: When malignant thyroid tumors were compared with benign nodules, TCR beta diversity was reportedly significantly higher in the malignant tumors. This held in both blood and tumor samples.

Prior to thyroid surgery, none of the patients had received any treatment. V shed 5 bases and J shed 0 bases, with 11 bases lying between them. CDR1 and CDR2 (germline): SGHTA, FQGNSA. The CDR3 sequence is 14 residues long. Original processing methods: CDR3 was compared across clinicopathological groups, and the resulting differences were used to build a distant-metastasis classifier for papillary thyroid cancer. TCRdb reanalyzed the PCR reads with MiXCR. None of the V and J calls come from the authors' own analysis; TCRdb made them. The data contain approximately 40,000 clones, 11% of them seen just once; the ten biggest clones take up under 30%.

The origin of this receptor is a female donor with papillary thyroid cancer or a benign thyroid nodule (not recorded which). Some clones in this sample may be carry-over from other donors' samples. This chain joins TRBV7-2 and TRBJ2-7, with D unclear. Input material: blood. CDR3 residues: CASSRSLASYEQYF. CDR3 in DNA: TGTGCCAGCAGCCGCTCCTTAGCCTCCTACGAGCAGTACTTC.